These T cell receptor beta chains were read from a single sample in a study of T cells in Graves' hyperthyroidism and ophthalmopathy. TCRdb re-derived calls from the multiplex PCR reads in MiXCR, one entry per CDR3 protein. The data contain 250,000 to 400,000 distinct CDR3 sequences, roughly 15% of them singletons. What was sequenced was blood. The source of these receptors is a woman aged 40 to 55 with Graves' ophthalmopathy. Both conserved end residues are part of each CDR3. A D gene is named only where the DNA matches it firmly. Clone size is stated in some rows and not others, as once, few, many or a class when expanded.

cdr3_aa cdr3_nt clone_size v_call d_call j_call
CASSRGTGGGSPLHF TGTGCCAGCAGTCGTGGTACAGGGGGCGGCTCACCCCTCCACTTT many TRBV12-3/TRBV12-4 TRBD1 TRBJ1-6
CSARRGGTDIQYF TGCAGTGCTAGAAGGGGGGGGACGGACATTCAGTACTTC many TRBV20-1 . TRBJ2-4
CASSDSGAGASYNEQFF TGTGCCAGCAGTGACTCGGGCGCGGGGGCGAGCTACAATGAGCAGTTCTTC many TRBV2 . TRBJ2-1
CSGQQGYEQYF TGCAGCGGACAACAGGGCTACGAGCAGTACTTC many TRBV29-1 . TRBJ2-7
CASSLGVLPSGANVLTF TGTGCCAGCAGCTTAGGGGTCCTGCCCTCTGGGGCCAACGTCCTGACTTTC few TRBV13 . TRBJ2-6
CSASFGGMTGGYTDTQYF TGCAGTGCCAGTTTCGGAGGAATGACAGGGGGATACACAGATACGCAGTATTTT many TRBV20-1 TRBD1 TRBJ2-3
CSVGTGLSHAYTF TGCAGCGTTGGGACAGGGTTGTCGCATGCCTACACCTTC many TRBV29-1 TRBD1 TRBJ1-2
CASNGGEGYNEQFF TGCGCCAGCAACGGTGGCGAGGGATACAATGAGCAGTTCTTC . TRBV10-1 . TRBJ2-1
CASRGTGSYEQYF TGTGCCAGCAGAGGGACAGGGTCCTACGAGCAGTACTTC many TRBV2 TRBD1 TRBJ2-7
CASSSGHSTDTQYF TGTGCCAGCAGCTCGGGACATTCCACAGATACGCAGTATTTT many TRBV5-5 . TRBJ2-3
CASSLYGVSGNTIYF TGCGCCAGCAGCTTGTATGGCGTCTCTGGAAACACCATATATTTT . TRBV5-1 . TRBJ1-3
CASSQEAKVTEAFF TGTGCCAGCAGCCAAGAAGCCAAGGTAACGGAGGCTTTCTTT . TRBV14 . TRBJ1-1
CASSFIREGYNEQFF TGTGCCAGCAGTTTTATACGGGAGGGATACAATGAGCAGTTCTTC few TRBV27 TRBD2 TRBJ2-1
CASSRQGTAYEQYF TGTGCCAGCAGTCGTCAAGGGACGGCCTACGAGCAGTACTTC many TRBV27 . TRBJ2-7
CASSGTSGGPDTQYF TGTGCCAGCAGTGGGACTAGCGGGGGGCCAGATACGCAGTATTTT many TRBV6-1 TRBD2 TRBJ2-3
CASSPGGGSGNTQYF TGTGCCAGCAGCCCAGGTGGTGGGAGTGGAAATACGCAGTATTTT . TRBV11-2 . TRBJ2-3
CASSNGGTYHEQYF TGTGCCAGCAGTAACGGGGGGACGTATCACGAGCAGTACTTC few TRBV6-1 TRBD2 TRBJ2-7
CSVASTGGTNTGELFF TGCAGCGTTGCGTCGACGGGGGGCACGAACACCGGGGAGCTGTTTTTT many TRBV29-1 . TRBJ2-2
CASSRDSSTDTQYF TGTGCCAGCAGCCGGGACAGTAGCACAGATACGCAGTATTTT many TRBV14 TRBD1 TRBJ2-3
CASRRGVTSGGYNEQFF TGTGCCAGCAGGAGGGGTGTAACTAGCGGGGGGTACAATGAGCAGTTCTTC many TRBV6-1 TRBD2 TRBJ2-1
CASSWDRGPPWFF TGCGCCAGCAGCTGGGACAGGGGGCCGCCGTGGTTCTTC few TRBV5-1 TRBD1 TRBJ2-1
CASSFPGQRQETQYF TGCGCCAGCAGCTTTCCGGGACAGCGGCAAGAGACCCAGTACTTC . TRBV5-1 TRBD1 TRBJ2-5
CASSEGRLQPQHF TGTGCCAGCTCAGAAGGCAGGTTGCAGCCCCAGCATTTT many TRBV18 . TRBJ1-5
CSVYASGRVTRETQYF TGCAGCGTTTATGCTAGCGGGAGAGTAACTCGGGAGACCCAGTACTTC many TRBV29-1 TRBD2 TRBJ2-5
CASSIEHRGTEAFF TGTGCCAGTAGTATAGAGCACAGGGGGACTGAAGCTTTCTTT . TRBV19 TRBD1 TRBJ1-1
CATSDPRRGTDTQYF TGTGCCACCAGTGATCCCCGGCGGGGGACAGATACGCAGTATTTT many TRBV24-1 TRBD2 TRBJ2-3
CASSLEGGSYNEQFF TGTGCCAGCAGCTTGGAGGGCGGCTCCTACAATGAGCAGTTCTTC . TRBV5-5 . TRBJ2-1
CASSLKAGGGEQYF TGTGCCAGCAGTCTCAAGGCGGGAGGGGGGGAGCAGTACTTC many TRBV27 TRBD2 TRBJ2-7
CASRPGGNTGGLFF TGTGCTAGCAGGCCCGGGGGTAACACCGGGGGGCTGTTTTTT few TRBV7-7 . TRBJ2-2
CASSGGQGANSPLHF TGTGCCAGCAGTGGCGGACAGGGAGCGAATTCACCCCTCCACTTT many TRBV2 TRBD1 TRBJ1-6
CASSLEARREGEPLHF TGTGCCAGCAGCTTAGAAGCCAGGCGGGAAGGTGAACCCCTCCACTTT . TRBV7-9 . TRBJ1-6
CASSRSLQGVETQYF TGTGCCAGCAGCCGCTCCCTACAGGGAGTTGAGACCCAGTACTTC many TRBV11-3 . TRBJ2-5
CASFSRGAHYNSGNTIYF TGTGCCAGTTTTTCGAGGGGAGCCCATTACAATTCTGGAAACACCATATATTTT . TRBV19 . TRBJ1-3
CASRAGTSGGAFTDTQYF TGTGCCAGCAGGGCAGGGACTAGCGGGGGGGCCTTTACAGATACGCAGTATTTT . TRBV6-1 TRBD2 TRBJ2-3
CASRPRNSGANVLTF TGTGCCAGCCGACCTCGCAACTCTGGGGCCAACGTCCTGACTTTC many TRBV12-3/TRBV12-4 . TRBJ2-6
CASSTRSTGELFF TGTGCCAGCAGCACTCGGTCTACCGGGGAGCTGTTTTTT many TRBV12-3/TRBV12-4 . TRBJ2-2
CASSLRGMNTEAFF TGTGCCAGCAGTTTGCGGGGTATGAACACTGAAGCTTTCTTT many TRBV27 . TRBJ1-1
CASSSRVTVTVYSTDTQYF TGTGCCAGCAGCTCTCGGGTGACAGTGACTGTTTATAGCACAGATACGCAGTATTTT . TRBV7-8 . TRBJ2-3
CASSFGPVYNEQFF TGTGCCAGCAGCTTTGGTCCAGTCTACAATGAGCAGTTCTTC many TRBV7-9 . TRBJ2-1
CASSRDGNQAFF TGTGCCAGCAGTCGGGACGGAAATCAAGCTTTCTTT . TRBV7-9 . TRBJ1-1
CASSEGVSGGHREQYF TGTGCCAGCAGTGAAGGGGTGAGTGGGGGGCATCGCGAGCAGTACTTC many TRBV6-1 . TRBJ2-7
CASSQTGQTTEAFF TGTGCCAGCAGCCAGACGGGACAGACCACTGAAGCTTTCTTT many TRBV3-1 TRBD1 TRBJ1-1
CASSQGTGINYGYTF TGTGCCAGCAGCCAAGGGACAGGGATTAACTATGGCTACACCTTC many TRBV3-1 TRBD1 TRBJ1-2
CASSQPPLVETQYF TGTGCCAGCAGCCAACCCCCCCTGGTAGAGACCCAGTACTTC many TRBV3-1 . TRBJ2-5
CSAKKQQGGNQPQHF TGCAGTGCCAAGAAACAACAGGGGGGCAATCAGCCCCAGCATTTT few TRBV20-1 TRBD1 TRBJ1-5
CASSTSTVRETQYF TGTGCCAGCAGTACCTCGACAGTACGAGAGACCCAGTACTTC many TRBV2 . TRBJ2-5
CANSLGASYEQYF TGTGCCAACAGCTTGGGTGCGAGCTACGAGCAGTACTTC . TRBV5-4 . TRBJ2-7
CAISAGTSGLYNEQFF TGTGCCATCAGTGCAGGGACTAGCGGTCTCTACAATGAGCAGTTCTTC many TRBV10-3 TRBD2 TRBJ2-1